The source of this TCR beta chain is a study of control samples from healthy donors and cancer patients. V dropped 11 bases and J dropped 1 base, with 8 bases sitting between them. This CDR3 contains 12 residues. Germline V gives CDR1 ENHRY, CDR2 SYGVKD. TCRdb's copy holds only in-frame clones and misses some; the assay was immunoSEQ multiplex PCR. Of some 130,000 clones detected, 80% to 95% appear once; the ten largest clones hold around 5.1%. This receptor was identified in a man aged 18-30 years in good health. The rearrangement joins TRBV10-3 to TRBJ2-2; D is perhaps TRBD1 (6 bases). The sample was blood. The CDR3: CAAQGNTGELFF. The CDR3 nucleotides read TGTGCCGCACAGGGGAACACCGGGGAGCTGTTTTTT.